This TCR beta chain was sequenced during a study of T cells in localized non-small cell lung cancer. Study-level findings and limits: The study found T cell clonality highest in uninvolved adjacent lung, above tumor. Longer overall survival accompanied higher blood T cell density. Adjacent lung was found to contain a median about 60 of the top 100 tumor clones.

CDR1 and CDR2 (germline): MNHGY, SAAAGT. The CDR3 totals 14 residues. Between the trimmed V and J ends, which lost 6 bases and 0 bases, there was a span of 11 bases. As for this clone: What it recognizes is unknown.

The method was immunoSEQ multiplex PCR; TCRdb's version includes in-frame clones alone and lacks a portion of them. The sample shows 8,800 or so clones, under 50% of them seen only once. This chain links TRBV6-8 with TRBJ1-1; D unresolved. Source: lymph node tissue, taken before any cancer treatment. The sequence was collected from a woman aged 35 to 75 with stage I lung adenocarcinoma. CDR3 sequence (DNA): TGTGCCAGCAGGGGGAGGGCTATGAACACTGAAGCTTTCTTT. Protein product: CASRGRAMNTEAFF.